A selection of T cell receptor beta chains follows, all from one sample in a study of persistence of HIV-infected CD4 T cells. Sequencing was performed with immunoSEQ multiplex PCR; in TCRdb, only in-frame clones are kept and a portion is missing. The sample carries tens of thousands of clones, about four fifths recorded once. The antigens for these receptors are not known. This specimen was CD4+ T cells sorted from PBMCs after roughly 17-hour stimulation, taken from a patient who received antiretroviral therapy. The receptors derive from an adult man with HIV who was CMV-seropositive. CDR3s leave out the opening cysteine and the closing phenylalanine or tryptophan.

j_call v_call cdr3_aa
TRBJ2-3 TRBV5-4 ASRSFSRDTQY
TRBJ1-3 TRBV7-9 ASSLATIQGNGNTIY
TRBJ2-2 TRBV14 ASSQGISTGELF
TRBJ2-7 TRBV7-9 ASSPVAGAEQY
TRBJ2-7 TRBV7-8 ASSARDREYEQY
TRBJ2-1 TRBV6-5 ASTRQVFDEQF
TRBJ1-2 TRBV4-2 ASSPSKDRENYGYT
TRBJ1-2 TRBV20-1 SASTSRPEPYGYT
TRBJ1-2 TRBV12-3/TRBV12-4 ASSFQPGGGYT
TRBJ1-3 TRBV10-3 AISVRNTIY
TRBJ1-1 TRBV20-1 SASVWDRGTEAF
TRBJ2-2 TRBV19 ASTLFGTSNTGELF
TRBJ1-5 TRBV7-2 ASSLAGGANQPQH
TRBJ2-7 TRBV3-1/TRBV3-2 ASSQETYPVPYEQY
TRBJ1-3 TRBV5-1 ASSVWGARNTIY
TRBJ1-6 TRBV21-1 ASTPGDSSSYNSPLH
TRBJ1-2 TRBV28 ASNPGDLLLYGYT
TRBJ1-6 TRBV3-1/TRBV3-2 ATNRDNFTPLH
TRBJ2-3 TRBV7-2 ASSLAVGGQY
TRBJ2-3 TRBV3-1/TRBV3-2 ASSQGLAGTDTQY
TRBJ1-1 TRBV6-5 ASSRPTGSATEAF
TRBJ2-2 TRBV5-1 ASSLGGLNTGELF
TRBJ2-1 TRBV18 ASSPQQGDEQF
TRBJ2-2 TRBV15 ATSRDLSQGGGTGELF
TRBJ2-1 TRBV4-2 ASSQGFSGVYNEQF
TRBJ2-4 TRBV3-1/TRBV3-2 ASSQETTGAGKAKNIQY
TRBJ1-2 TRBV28 ASSLLPDGYT
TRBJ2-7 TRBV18 ASSPQGVGEQY
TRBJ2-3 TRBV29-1 SVELVRVTDTQY
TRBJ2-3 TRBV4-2 ASSQEGGGAASTDTQY
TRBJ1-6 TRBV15 ATSTVLREPLH
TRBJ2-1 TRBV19 ASSLMGYNEQF
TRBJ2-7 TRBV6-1 ASSEYDRDYEQY
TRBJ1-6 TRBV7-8 ASSLTPRQGSYNSPLH
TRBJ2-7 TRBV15 ATSRDLGQGAYEQY
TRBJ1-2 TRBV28 ASATGLVYGYT
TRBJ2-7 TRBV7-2 ASSRGGDPYEQY
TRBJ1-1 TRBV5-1 ASSFIQSGLHEAF
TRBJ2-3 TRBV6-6 ASTQASGGAADTQY
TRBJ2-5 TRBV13 ASSLGSGTRVGETQY
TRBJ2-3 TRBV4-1 ASSPGGGGATDTQY
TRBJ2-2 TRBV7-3 ASSFLAGVNTGELF
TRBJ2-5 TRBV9 ASSAFQETQY
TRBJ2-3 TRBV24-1 ATSQIGPQGSRGPDTQY
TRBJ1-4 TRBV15 ATSRDRQGGEKLF
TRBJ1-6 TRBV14 ASSYGQKGSSPLH
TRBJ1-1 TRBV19 ASSMGTEKTEAF
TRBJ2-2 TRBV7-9 ASSWQGRNTGELF
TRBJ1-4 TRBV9 ASSPTGQGGEKLF
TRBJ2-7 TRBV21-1 ASSKAQTGVSYEQY
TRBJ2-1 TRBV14 ASSQLGLESYNEQF
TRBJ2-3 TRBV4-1 ASSRTGTGGADTQY
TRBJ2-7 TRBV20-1 SASAAGDLYEQY
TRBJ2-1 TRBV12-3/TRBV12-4 ASSNSGRPVLF
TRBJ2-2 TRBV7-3 ASSLVLAGGTGELF